These 3 T cell receptor beta chains were all obtained from the same sample, sequenced in a study of cytomegalovirus exposure and HLA in healthy donors. The PCR made use of 60 Vbeta and 13 Jbeta primers. Profiling relied on immunoSEQ multiplex PCR, and the TCRdb table lists in-frame clones only, not all of them. This table holds some 180,000 clones, 70% to 85% found once. The specimen sequenced was PBMCs. These receptors originate from a man aged 18 to 35 in good health and CMV-seronegative.

The CDR3 spells CASREDRAINTEAFF. Here the CDR3 DNA reads TGTGCCAGCAGGGAGGACAGGGCGATAAACACTGAAGCTTTCTTT. This sequence joins TRBV2 and TRBJ1-1; 8 bases line up with TRBD1. V shed 6 bases, J shed 2 bases, and the junction held 8 bases outside the gene matches. Germline V gene data show CDR1 as SNHLY and CDR2 as FYNNEI. This CDR3 contains 15 residues.

The chain couples TRBV7-9 to TRBJ1-4; 9 bases agree with TRBD1. The germline V gene encodes CDR1 SEHNR and CDR2 FQNEAQ (reference sequence). The CDR3 is 19 residues long. V shed 2 bases, J shed 0 bases, and the junction held 10 bases outside the gene matches. CDR3 in DNA: TGTGCCAGCAGCTTATCAGACGGGACAGGGTGGGCAACTAATGAAAAACTGTTTTTT. This codes for CASSLSDGTGWATNEKLFF.

V and J are TRBV19 and TRBJ1-4; 8 positions match TRBD1. Germline CDR1 reads LNHDA; CDR2 reads SQIVND (reference sequence). The CDR3 has 15 residues. The V gene end was trimmed by 4 bases and the J gene end by 7 bases; junction bases not matched to a gene: 8. The CDR3 coding sequence is TGTGCCAGTAGTAGACGGACAGGGAGGAGTGAAAAACTGTTTTTT. It translates to CASSRRTGRSEKLFF.